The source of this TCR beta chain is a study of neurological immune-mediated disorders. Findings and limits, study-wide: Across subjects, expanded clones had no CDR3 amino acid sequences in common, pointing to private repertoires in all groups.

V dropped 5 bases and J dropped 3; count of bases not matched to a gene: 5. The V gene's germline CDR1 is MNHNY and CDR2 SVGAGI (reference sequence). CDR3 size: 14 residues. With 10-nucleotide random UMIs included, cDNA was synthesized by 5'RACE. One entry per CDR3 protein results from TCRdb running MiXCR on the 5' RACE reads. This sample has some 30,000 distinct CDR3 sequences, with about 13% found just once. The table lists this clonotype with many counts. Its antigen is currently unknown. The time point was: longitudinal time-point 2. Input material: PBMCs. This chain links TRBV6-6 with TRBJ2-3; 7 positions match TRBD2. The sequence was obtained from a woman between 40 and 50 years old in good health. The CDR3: CASSRLADTDTQYF. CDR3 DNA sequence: TGTGCCAGCAGTCGACTAGCTGATACAGATACGCAGTATTTT.